This T cell receptor beta chain was recorded in a study of blood T cells in healthy people across ages. This CDR3 contains 11 residues. Germline V lookup: CDR1 DFQATT, CDR2 SNEGSKA (reference sequence). Trimming cost V 5 bases and J 4 bases, with 6 bases left between them. Sample-barcoded 5' priming and a J-beta primer mix drove a second PCR of roughly 7 to 11 cycles. TCRdb re-called the 5' RACE reads with MiXCR, one entry per CDR3 protein. This sample carries around 1,600,000 distinct CDR3 sequences, roughly 43% of them seen once, and the ten largest clones take approximately 4.1%. The receptor was derived from a woman younger than 35 in good health. Specimen: blood. The chain joins TRBV20-1 to TRBJ2-1; D gene unclear. CDR3 nucleotide sequence: TGCAGTGCTGAAGAATACAATGAGCAGTTCTTC. Its protein is CSAEEYNEQFF.